The rows below give T cell receptor beta chains drawn from one sample of a study of cytomegalovirus exposure and HLA in healthy donors. Some clones are missing from TCRdb's copy, which holds only in-frame ones; the method was immunoSEQ multiplex PCR. The sample has tens of thousands of clones, roughly 72% seen once. The sequencing input was PBMCs. The source of these receptors is a man aged 35 to 55 in good health and CMV-seropositive. CDR3s include the opening cysteine and the closing phenylalanine or tryptophan. D genes are given only for firm matches. A clone size is listed for some rows: how often the clone was seen (once, few, many), or a class if it is expanded.

CDR3nt	CDR3aa	v_gene	j_gene	d_gene	abundance
TGTGCCAGCAGTGAAGCGCAGACTAGCGGGACTTTTTTGTACGAGCAGTACTTC	CASSEAQTSGTFLYEQYF	TRBV6-1	TRBJ2-7	TRBD2	NA
TGCAGTGCTAGTTTGAGGGATCGCGCTTTCTTT	CSASLRDRAFF	TRBV20-1	TRBJ1-1	NA	NA
TGTGCCAGCAGCCGGGACTTAAACACCGGGGAGCTGTTTTTT	CASSRDLNTGELFF	TRBV7-7	TRBJ2-2	NA	NA
TGCGCCAGCAGCCAAGGGAAACTCGGGAGGGGGGCCTACAATGAGCAGTTCTTC	CASSQGKLGRGAYNEQFF	TRBV4-1	TRBJ2-1	TRBD2	few
TGTGCCAGCAGCCAAGATCCTAGCGGGAGGCTCGTTACCTACGAGCAGTACTTC	CASSQDPSGRLVTYEQYF	TRBV4-2	TRBJ2-7	TRBD2	many
TGTGCCAGCAGGGGGACTAGCGGGGGGTATGAGACCCAGTACTTC	CASRGTSGGYETQYF	TRBV2	TRBJ2-5	TRBD2	NA
TGCAGCGTTGAAGAAGGTGAGGATCGCGAGCAGTTCTTC	CSVEEGEDREQFF	TRBV29-1	TRBJ2-1	NA	NA
TGTGCCAGCTCACTGGGGACAGGGCATCAGCCCCAGCATTTT	CASSLGTGHQPQHF	TRBV18	TRBJ1-5	TRBD1	few
TGTGCCAGCAGCAATGCGACGGGCTACGAGCAGTACTTC	CASSNATGYEQYF	TRBV5-4	TRBJ2-7	NA	NA
TGTGCCAGCAGCTCTCAGCGGGGGGGACAAGAGACCCAGTACTTC	CASSSQRGGQETQYF	TRBV7-2	TRBJ2-5	TRBD2	few
TGTGCCATCAGTCGGGAACAGGGCTGGACTGAAGCTTTCTTT	CAISREQGWTEAFF	TRBV10-3	TRBJ1-1	NA	NA
TGTGCCAGCAGTGAAGTCAGGGGGCAGACCAATGAGCAGTTCTTC	CASSEVRGQTNEQFF	TRBV2	TRBJ2-1	TRBD1	NA
TGCAGCGGGGGACAGGGCCGTCTTCAGGAGCAGTACTTC	CSGGQGRLQEQYF	TRBV29-1	TRBJ2-7	TRBD1	NA
TGTGCCAGCAGTGTCTCGCAGGGGGCATGGGGAGATACGCAGTATTTT	CASSVSQGAWGDTQYF	TRBV6-1	TRBJ2-3	TRBD1	once
TGCGCCAGCAGCCTGATGGGGCAGAACACCGGGGAGCTGTTTTTT	CASSLMGQNTGELFF	TRBV5-1	TRBJ2-2	NA	NA
TGTGCCAGCAGCTTCGGACAGGTTAACTATGGCTACACCTTC	CASSFGQVNYGYTF	TRBV7-8	TRBJ1-2	TRBD1	NA
TGCAGTGCTACCGAGCGCGGCGGCTACACCTTC	CSATERGGYTF	TRBV20-1	TRBJ1-2	NA	NA
TGTGCCAGCAGTGATCCCAGGCTAGCGGATAAGCAGTTCTTC	CASSDPRLADKQFF	TRBV6-1	TRBJ2-1	TRBD2	NA
TGTGCCAGCAGTTATTCCGGGATAGGAGCCAAAAACATTCAGTACTTC	CASSYSGIGAKNIQYF	TRBV27	TRBJ2-4	NA	NA